This T cell receptor (beta chain) originates from a study of T cell repertoires in cytomegalovirus infection. Study-wide results and caveats: Individuals carrying CMV plus the relevant HLA were identified by cumulative frequency of public TCR beta families.

The CDR3 is made up of 15 amino acids. The V gene's germline CDR1 is SQVTM and CDR2 ANQGSEA. The V end lost 1 base, the J end lost 4 bases, and 16 bases lay between the germline ends. TCRdb re-analysed the reads in MiXCR, keeping a single row per CDR3 protein. The data contain about 500,000 distinct CDR3 sequences, 25% to 35% of them singletons. In regard to this clonotype: Its specificity is not known.

The sample was cultured PBMCs, taken from culture after CMV antigen stimulation. The chain employs TRBV29-1 and TRBJ2-5, with D perhaps matching TRBD2 (6 bases). The clonotype was recovered from a human donor in good health (CMV status not recorded). Some clones in this sample may be carry-over from other donors' samples. The CDR3 loop is CSVEGPGATPETQYF. The CDR3 DNA reads as TGCAGCGTTGAAGGGCCGGGAGCCACGCCAGAGACCCAGTACTTC.